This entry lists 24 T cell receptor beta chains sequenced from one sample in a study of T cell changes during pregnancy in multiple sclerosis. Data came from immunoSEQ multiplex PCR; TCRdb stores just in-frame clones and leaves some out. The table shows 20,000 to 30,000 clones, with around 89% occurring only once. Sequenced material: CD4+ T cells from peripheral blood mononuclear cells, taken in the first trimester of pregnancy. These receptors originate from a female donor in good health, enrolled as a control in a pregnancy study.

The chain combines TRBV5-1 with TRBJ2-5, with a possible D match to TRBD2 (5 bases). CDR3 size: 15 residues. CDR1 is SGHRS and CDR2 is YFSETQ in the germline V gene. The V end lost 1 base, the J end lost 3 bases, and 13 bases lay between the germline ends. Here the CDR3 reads CASSLLLADEETQYF. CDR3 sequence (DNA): TGCGCCAGCAGCTTGCTGCTAGCAGATGAAGAGACCCAGTACTTC.

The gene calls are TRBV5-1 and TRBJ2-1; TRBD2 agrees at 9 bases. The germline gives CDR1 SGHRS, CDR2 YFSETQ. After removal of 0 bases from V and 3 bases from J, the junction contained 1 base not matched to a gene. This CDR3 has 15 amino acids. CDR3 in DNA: TGCGCCAGCAGCTTGGTAGCGGGAGTCTACAATGAGCAGTTCTTC. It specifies CASSLVAGVYNEQFF.

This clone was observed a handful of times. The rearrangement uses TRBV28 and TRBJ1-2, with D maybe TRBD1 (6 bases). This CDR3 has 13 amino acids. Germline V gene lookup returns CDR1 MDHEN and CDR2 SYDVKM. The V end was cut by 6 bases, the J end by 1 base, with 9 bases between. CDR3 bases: TGTGCCAGCAGATCACAGGGTAACTATGGCTACACCTTC. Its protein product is CASRSQGNYGYTF.

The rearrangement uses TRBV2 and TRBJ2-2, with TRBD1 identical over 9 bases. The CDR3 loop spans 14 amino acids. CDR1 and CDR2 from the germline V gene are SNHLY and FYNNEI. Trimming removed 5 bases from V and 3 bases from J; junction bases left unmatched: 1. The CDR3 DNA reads TGTGCCAGCAGTTGGACAGGGGACACCGGGGAGCTGTTTTTT. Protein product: CASSWTGDTGELFF.

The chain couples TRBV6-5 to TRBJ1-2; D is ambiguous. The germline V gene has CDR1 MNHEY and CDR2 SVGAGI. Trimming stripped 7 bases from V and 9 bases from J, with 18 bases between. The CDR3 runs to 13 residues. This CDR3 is CASNPGSFSRYTF. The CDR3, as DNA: TGTGCCAGCAACCCCGGGTCCTTCTCGCGCTACACCTTC.

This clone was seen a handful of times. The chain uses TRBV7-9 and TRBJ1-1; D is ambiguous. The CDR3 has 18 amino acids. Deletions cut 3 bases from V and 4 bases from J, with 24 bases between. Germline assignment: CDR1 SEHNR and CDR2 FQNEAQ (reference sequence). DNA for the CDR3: TGTGCCAGCAGCTTTCAATCCATAACGTCCCGCGGTTCCACTGAAGCTTTCTTT. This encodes CASSFQSITSRGSTEAFF.

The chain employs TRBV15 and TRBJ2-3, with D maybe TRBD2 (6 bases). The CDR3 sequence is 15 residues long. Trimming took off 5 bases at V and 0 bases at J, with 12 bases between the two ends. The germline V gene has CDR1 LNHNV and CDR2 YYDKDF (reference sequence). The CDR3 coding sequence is TGTGCCACCAGCGTTCGACTAGTTAGCACAGATACGCAGTATTTT. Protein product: CATSVRLVSTDTQYF. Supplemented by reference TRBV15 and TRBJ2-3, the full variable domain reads DAMVIQNPRYQVTQFGKPVTLSCSQTLNHNVMYWYQQKSSQAPKLLFHYYDKDFNNEADTPDNFQSRRPNTSFCFLDIRSPGLGDTAMYLCATSVRLVSTDTQYFGPGTRLTVL.

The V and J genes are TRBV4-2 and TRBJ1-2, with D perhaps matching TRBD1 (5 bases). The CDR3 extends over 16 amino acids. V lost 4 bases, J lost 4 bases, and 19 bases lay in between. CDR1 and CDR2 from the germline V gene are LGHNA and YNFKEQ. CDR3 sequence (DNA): TGTGCCAGCAGCCCTTTGGGGGAGGCGCGAGGCTATGGCTACACCTTC. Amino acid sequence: CASSPLGEARGYGYTF.

In DNA, the CDR3 is TGTGCCACGATCTCGACAGGGCTTAGCGGCTACACCTTC. As protein: CATISTGLSGYTF. The chain combines TRBV27 with TRBJ1-2, with 7 bases aligning to TRBD1. V was pared by 10 bases and J by 8 bases, with 13 bases of the junction left unmatched. The CDR3 covers 13 residues. Per the germline V gene, CDR1 is MNHEY and CDR2 is SMNVEV (reference sequence).

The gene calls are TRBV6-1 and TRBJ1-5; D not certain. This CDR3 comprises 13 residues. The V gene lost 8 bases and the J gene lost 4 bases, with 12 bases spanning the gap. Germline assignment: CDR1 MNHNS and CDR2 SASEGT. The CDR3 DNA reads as TGTGCCAGCGAGGTTTCGGTAAATCAGCCCCAGCATTTT. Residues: CASEVSVNQPQHF.

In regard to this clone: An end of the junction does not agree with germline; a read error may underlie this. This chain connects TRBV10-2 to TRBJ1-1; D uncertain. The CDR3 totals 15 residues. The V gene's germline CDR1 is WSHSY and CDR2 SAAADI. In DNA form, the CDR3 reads TGCGCCAGCGGTGAGGTACGGGGTCGAAACACTGAAGCTTTCTTT. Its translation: CASGEVRGRNTEAFF.

The DNA of the CDR3 is TGCGCCAGCAGCTCTTTAGCGGGATTGGGCAAAAACATTCAGTACTTC. Translation: CASSSLAGLGKNIQYF. This chain joins TRBV5-1 and TRBJ2-4; 8 nucleotides match TRBD2. This CDR3 region has 16 residues. Trimming removed 3 bases from V and 3 bases from J; junction bases left unmatched: 8. CDR1 and CDR2 from the germline V gene are SGHRS and YFSETQ.

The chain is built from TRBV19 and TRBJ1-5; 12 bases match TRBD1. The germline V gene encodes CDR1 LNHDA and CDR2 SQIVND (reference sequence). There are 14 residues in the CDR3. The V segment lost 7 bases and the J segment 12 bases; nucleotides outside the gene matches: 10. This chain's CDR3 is CASTPGQGARGQHF. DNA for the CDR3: TGTGCCAGTACCCCGGGACAGGGGGCTCGGGGCCAGCATTTT.

The CDR3 DNA reads TGTGCCAGCAGCTTGAGGGGTCTAGCGGGAGGGCCGGGCGAGCAGTACTTC. This codes for CASSLRGLAGGPGEQYF. The rearrangement joins TRBV5-4 to TRBJ2-7; TRBD2 matches 12 bases. Germline assignment: CDR1 SGHNT and CDR2 YYREEE (reference sequence). With 1 base clipped from V and 6 bases from J, the junction kept 11 bases outside the gene matches. This CDR3 region has 17 residues.

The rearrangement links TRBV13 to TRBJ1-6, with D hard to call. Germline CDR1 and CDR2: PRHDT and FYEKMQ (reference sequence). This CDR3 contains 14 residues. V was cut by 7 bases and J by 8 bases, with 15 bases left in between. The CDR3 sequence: CASNYRVSHSPLHF. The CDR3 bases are TGTGCCAGCAACTATCGGGTCTCACATTCACCCCTCCACTTT.

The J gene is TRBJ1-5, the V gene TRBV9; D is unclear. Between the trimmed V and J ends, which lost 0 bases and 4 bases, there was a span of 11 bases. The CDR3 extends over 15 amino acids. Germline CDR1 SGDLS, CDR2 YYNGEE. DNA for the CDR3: TGTGCCAGCAGCGTAGGGGTACAGATGAATCAGCCCCAGCATTTT. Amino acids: CASSVGVQMNQPQHF.

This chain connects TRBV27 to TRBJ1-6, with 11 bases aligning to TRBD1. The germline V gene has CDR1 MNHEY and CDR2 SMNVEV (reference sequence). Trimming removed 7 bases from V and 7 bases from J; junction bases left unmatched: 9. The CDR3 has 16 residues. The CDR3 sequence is CASTTQGQGANSPLHF. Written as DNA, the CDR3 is TGTGCCAGCACCACCCAAGGACAGGGGGCCAATTCACCCCTCCACTTT.

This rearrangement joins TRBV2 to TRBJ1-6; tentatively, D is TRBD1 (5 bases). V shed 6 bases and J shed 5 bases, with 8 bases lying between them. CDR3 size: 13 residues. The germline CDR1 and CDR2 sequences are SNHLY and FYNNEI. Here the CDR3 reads CASSGTNNSPLHF. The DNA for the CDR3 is TGTGCCAGCAGCGGGACTAATAATTCACCCCTCCACTTT.

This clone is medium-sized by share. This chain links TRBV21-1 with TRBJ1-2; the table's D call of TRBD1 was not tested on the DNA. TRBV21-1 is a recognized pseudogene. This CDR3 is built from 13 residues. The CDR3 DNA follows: TGTGCCAGCAAGAGACAGGAGAACTATGGCTACACCTTC. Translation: CASKRQENYGYTF.

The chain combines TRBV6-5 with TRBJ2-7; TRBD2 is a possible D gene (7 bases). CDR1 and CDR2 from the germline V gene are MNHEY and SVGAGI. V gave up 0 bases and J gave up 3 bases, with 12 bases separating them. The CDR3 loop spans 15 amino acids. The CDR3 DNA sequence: TGTGCCAGCAGTTACTCGGGGGGGCAGGGCTACGAGCAGTACTTC. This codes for CASSYSGGQGYEQYF.

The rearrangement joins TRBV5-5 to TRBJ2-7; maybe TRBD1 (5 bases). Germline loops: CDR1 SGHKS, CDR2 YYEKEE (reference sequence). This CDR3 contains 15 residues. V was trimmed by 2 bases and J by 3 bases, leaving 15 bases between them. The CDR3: CASSFQDIPHYEQYF. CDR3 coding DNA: TGTGCCAGCAGCTTCCAGGACATCCCCCACTACGAGCAGTACTTC.

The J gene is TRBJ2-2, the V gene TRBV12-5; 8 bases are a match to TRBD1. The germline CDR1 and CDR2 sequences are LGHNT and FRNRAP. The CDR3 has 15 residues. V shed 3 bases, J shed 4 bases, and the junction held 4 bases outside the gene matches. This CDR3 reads CASGFWQGATGELFF. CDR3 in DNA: TGTGCTAGTGGTTTTTGGCAGGGGGCCACCGGGGAGCTGTTTTTT.

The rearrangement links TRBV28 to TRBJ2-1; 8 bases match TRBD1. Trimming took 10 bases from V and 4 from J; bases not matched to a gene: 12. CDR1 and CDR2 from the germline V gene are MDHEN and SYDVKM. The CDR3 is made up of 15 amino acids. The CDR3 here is CATAGQGGSYNEQFF. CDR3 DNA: TGTGCCACCGCCGGACAGGGCGGCTCATACAATGAGCAGTTCTTC.

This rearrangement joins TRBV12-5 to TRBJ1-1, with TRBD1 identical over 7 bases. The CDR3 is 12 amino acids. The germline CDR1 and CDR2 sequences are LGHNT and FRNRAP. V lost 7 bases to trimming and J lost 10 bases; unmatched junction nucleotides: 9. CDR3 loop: CASAVSTGRAFF. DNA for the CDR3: TGTGCTAGTGCCGTATCGACAGGGCGAGCTTTCTTT.